This record looks at one T cell receptor beta chain sequence and its context. Antigen: not known. The sample originates from a study of beta chain features in type 1 diabetes. The CDR3 length is 14 residues. The ends lost 0 bases at V and 7 bases at J; junction bases unmatched: 6. The V gene's germline CDR1 is SGHRS and CDR2 YFSETQ. Sort purity for all populations was recorded as exceeding 98%. Study outcomes and limitations: Type 1 diabetes patients had moderately but significantly shorter TCRB CDR3s in all four CD4+ subsets.

Expressed TCRB transcripts were sequenced after all isolated RNA was converted to cDNA. The data were produced by immunoSEQ multiplex PCR, yet TCRdb's version contains in-frame clones alone and is incomplete. The sample holds 100,000 to 150,000 clones; approximately 10% are singletons and the top ten take around 0.75%. The chain carries TRBV5-1 and TRBJ2-7; 8 bases agree with TRBD1. Sequencing was done on a sample of central memory CD4+ T cells from blood. The sequence came from a man between 25 and 39 years old with type 1 diabetes. The CDR3 DNA is TGCGCCAGCAGCTTGGACAGGGGGAAGGGAGAGCAGTACTTC. Translating it yields CASSLDRGKGEQYF.